These 3 T cell receptor beta chains were all obtained from the same sample, sequenced in a study of T cell repertoires in cytomegalovirus infection. TCRdb independently ran MiXCR on the reads; one entry per CDR3 protein. The table records 450,000 to 650,000 distinct CDR3 sequences, around 27% of them present only once. The sequenced sample was PBMCs. The receptors originated from a human donor in good health (CMV status not recorded). Some clones in this sample may be carry-over from other donors' samples.

In its sample, this clonotype was seen a few times. This chain uses TRBV28 with TRBJ2-2; D gene unclear. The germline V gene has CDR1 MDHEN and CDR2 SYDVKM. This CDR3 comprises 12 residues. Trimming removed 8 bases from V and 6 bases from J, with 10 bases in between. The CDR3 region has the DNA TGTGCCAGCCAGGTCGAATCCGGGGAGCTGTTTTTT. It yields the protein CASQVESGELFF.

The table lists this clonotype with a few counts. The V gene is TRBV5-4, the J gene TRBJ1-2, with D possibly matching TRBD1 (5 bases). The germline V gene encodes CDR1 SGHNT and CDR2 YYREEE (reference sequence). This CDR3 has 13 amino acids. Trimming took off 3 bases at V and 4 bases at J, with 10 bases between the two ends. The CDR3 sequence is CASSSGTIYGYTF. The DNA of the CDR3 is TGTGCCAGCAGCTCCGGGACGATCTATGGCTACACCTTC.

The DNA of the CDR3 is TGTGCCAGCAGCCCGGGACTAGCGGGAGACCCTTACGAGCAGTACTTC. This codes for CASSPGLAGDPYEQYF. The V gene is TRBV5-4, the J gene TRBJ2-7; 14 bases fit TRBD2. CDR1 and CDR2 (germline): SGHNT, YYREEE (reference sequence). This CDR3 is built from 16 residues. Germline trimming cut 4 bases from V and 4 bases from J; bases unmatched to any gene: 7.